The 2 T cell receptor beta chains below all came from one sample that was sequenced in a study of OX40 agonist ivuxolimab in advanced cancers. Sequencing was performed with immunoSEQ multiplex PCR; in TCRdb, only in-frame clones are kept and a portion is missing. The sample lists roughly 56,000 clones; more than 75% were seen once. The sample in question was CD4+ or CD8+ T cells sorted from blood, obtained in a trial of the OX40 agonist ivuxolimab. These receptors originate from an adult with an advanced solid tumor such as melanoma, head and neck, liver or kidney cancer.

CDR3: CASRTVGGNYGYTF. The DNA for the CDR3 is TGTGCCAGCCGAACGGTGGGGGGGAACTATGGCTACACCTTC. The chain joins TRBV28 to TRBJ1-2; perhaps TRBD1 as D (5 bases). Germline-derived CDR1 and CDR2 are MDHEN and SYDVKM. Trimming stripped 8 bases from V and 2 bases from J, with 15 bases between. The length of the CDR3 is 14 residues.

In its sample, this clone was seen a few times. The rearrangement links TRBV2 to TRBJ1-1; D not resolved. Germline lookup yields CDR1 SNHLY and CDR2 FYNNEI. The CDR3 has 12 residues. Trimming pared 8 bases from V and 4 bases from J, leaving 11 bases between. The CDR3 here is CASSRVRTEAFF. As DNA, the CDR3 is TGTGCCAGCTCGCGGGTGCGCACTGAAGCTTTCTTT.